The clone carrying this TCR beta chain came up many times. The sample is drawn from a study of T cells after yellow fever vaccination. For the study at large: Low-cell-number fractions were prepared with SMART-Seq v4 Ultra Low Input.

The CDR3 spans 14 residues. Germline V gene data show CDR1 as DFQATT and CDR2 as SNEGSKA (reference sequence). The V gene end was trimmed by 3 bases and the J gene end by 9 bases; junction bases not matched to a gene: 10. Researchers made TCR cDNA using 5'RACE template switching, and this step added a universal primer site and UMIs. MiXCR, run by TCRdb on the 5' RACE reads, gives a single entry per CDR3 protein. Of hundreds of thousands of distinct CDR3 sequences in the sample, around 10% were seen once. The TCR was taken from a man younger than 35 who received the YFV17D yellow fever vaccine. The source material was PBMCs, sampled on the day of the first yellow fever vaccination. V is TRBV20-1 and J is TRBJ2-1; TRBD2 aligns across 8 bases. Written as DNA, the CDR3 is TGCAGTGCTAGGGGACTAGGTGTTAGCTTTGAGCAGTTCTTC. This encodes CSARGLGVSFEQFF.